Below are 17 T cell receptor beta chains sequenced from a single sample in a study of cytomegalovirus exposure and HLA in healthy donors. The PCR was carried out with 60 Vbeta primers and 13 Jbeta primers. Some clones are missing from TCRdb's copy, which holds only in-frame ones; the method was immunoSEQ multiplex PCR. The repertoire holds tens of thousands of clones, over 70% seen once, with about 1.2% in the top ten. The specimen sequenced was PBMCs. The origin of the receptors is a girl aged 2 to 10 in good health and CMV-seropositive.

The V gene is TRBV29-1, the J gene TRBJ2-1; no definite D call. The germline V gene encodes CDR1 SQVTM and CDR2 ANQGSEA. This CDR3 region has 12 residues. V was clipped by 5 bases and J by 8 bases, with 13 bases between them. CDR3 amino acids: CSVNGRQDEQFF. DNA of the CDR3: TGCAGCGTTAATGGCAGGCAGGATGAGCAGTTCTTC.

The rearrangement uses TRBV11-3 and TRBJ2-1, with 13 bases identical to TRBD2. The CDR3 is made up of 14 amino acids. Germline trimming cut 5 bases from V and 9 bases from J; bases unmatched to any gene: 4. Per the germline V gene, CDR1 is SGHNT and CDR2 is YENEEA. In nucleotides, the CDR3 is TGTGCCAGCAGCCGGACTAGCGGGAGTCCTGAGCAGTTCTTC. This encodes CASSRTSGSPEQFF.

CDR3 residues: CASSSYSGDWGTEAFF. The CDR3 DNA reads TGCGCCAGCAGCTCCTACTCGGGGGATTGGGGCACTGAAGCTTTCTTT. This chain uses TRBV5-1 with TRBJ1-1; possibly TRBD1 for D (5 bases). This CDR3 has 16 residues. V shed 3 bases and J shed 4 bases, with 19 bases lying between them. Germline V gene sequence: CDR1 SGHRS, CDR2 YFSETQ.

The chain couples TRBV30 to TRBJ2-1; possible D gene TRBD2, 6 bases. V was clipped by 6 bases and J by 7 bases, with 16 bases between them. The CDR3 contains 13 residues. Germline lookup yields CDR1 GTSNPN and CDR2 SVGIG (reference sequence). This CDR3 is CACHRRASNEQFF. The CDR3 nucleotides are TGTGCCTGCCATCGGAGGGCCAGTAATGAGCAGTTCTTC.

This chain uses TRBV14 with TRBJ1-2; the D gene is possibly TRBD1 (6 bases). This CDR3 is built from 12 residues. Per the germline V gene, CDR1 is SGHDN and CDR2 is FVKESK. V shed 0 bases and J shed 13 bases, with 12 bases lying between them. The CDR3 protein is CASSQDFRTATF. DNA for the CDR3: TGTGCCAGCAGCCAAGATTTCAGGACAGCCACCTTC.

This sequence joins TRBV5-1 and TRBJ1-1; perhaps TRBD1 as D (5 bases). From germline, CDR1 is SGHRS and CDR2 YFSETQ. This CDR3 region has 13 residues. V was cut by 0 bases and J by 4 bases, with 7 bases left in between. CDR3 amino acids: CASSLEGVTEAFF. The DNA for the CDR3 is TGCGCCAGCAGCTTGGAAGGGGTCACTGAAGCTTTCTTT.

The chain carries TRBV19 and TRBJ1-2; 9 bases line up with TRBD1. CDR3 size: 14 residues. V was clipped by 3 bases and J by 2 bases; unmatched bases: 1. CDR1 is LNHDA, CDR2 SQIVND, per germline (reference sequence). The CDR3 sequence is CASSMGTGNYGYTF. The CDR3 DNA reads as TGTGCCAGTAGTATGGGGACAGGGAACTATGGCTACACCTTC.

V gene TRBV5-4 combines with J gene TRBJ1-2; tentatively, D is TRBD1 (5 bases). The CDR3 contains 13 residues. Germline V gene lookup returns CDR1 SGHNT and CDR2 YYREEE (reference sequence). V was pared by 1 base and J by 3 bases, with 7 bases between. The CDR3 DNA sequence: TGTGCCAGCAGCTTGAGGGGCGACTATGGCTACACCTTC. Amino acids: CASSLRGDYGYTF.

This clone appeared once. V gene TRBV6-5 combines with J gene TRBJ1-1; possibly TRBD1 for D (5 bases). Germline V gives CDR1 MNHEY, CDR2 SVGAGI. This CDR3 spans 14 amino acids. With 2 bases removed from V and 4 bases from J, the gap between germline ends came to 11 bases. The CDR3 loop reads CASSYLFGGTEAFF. As DNA, the CDR3 is TGTGCCAGCAGTTACCTTTTCGGGGGCACTGAAGCTTTCTTT.

The rearrangement links TRBV7-9 to TRBJ2-6, with D tentatively TRBD1 (6 bases). Trimming stripped 8 bases from V and 4 bases from J, with 18 bases between. Germline lookup yields CDR1 SEHNR and CDR2 FQNEAQ (reference sequence). This CDR3 is built from 16 residues. For the CDR3, the DNA is TGTGCCAGCCGGGGACCGGACAGTCGAGGGGCCAACGTCCTGACTTTC. It codes for CASRGPDSRGANVLTF.

The chain links TRBV6-5 to TRBJ2-1, with TRBD2 matching over 9 bases. Germline trimming cut 2 bases from V and 8 bases from J; bases unmatched to any gene: 7. The CDR3 sequence is 15 residues long. CDR1 and CDR2 (germline): MNHEY, SVGAGI. CDR3 in DNA: TGTGCCAGCAGTTACCTTAGCGGGAGTGCGGATGAGCAGTTCTTC. Amino acid sequence: CASSYLSGSADEQFF.

The V and J genes are TRBV30 and TRBJ2-2; 7 bases are a match to TRBD1. CDR3 length: 15 amino acids. CDR1 and CDR2 from the germline V gene are GTSNPN and SVGIG (reference sequence). V lost 3 bases to trimming and J lost 0 bases; unmatched junction nucleotides: 4. This CDR3 is CAWRRGPTNTGELFF. DNA for the CDR3: TGTGCCTGGAGAAGGGGGCCTACGAACACCGGGGAGCTGTTTTTT.

This chain joins TRBV18 and TRBJ2-7; a weak D match, TRBD1 (5 bases). The CDR3 loop spans 15 amino acids. The ends were cut back, 4 bases at V and 0 bases at J, with 13 bases in the middle. The germline gives CDR1 KGHSH, CDR2 LQKENI. CDR3 residues: CASSLGGASSYEQYF. The DNA for the CDR3 is TGTGCCAGCTCACTTGGTGGGGCAAGCTCCTACGAGCAGTACTTC.

The gene calls are TRBV28 and TRBJ2-7; D may be TRBD1 (5 bases). The CDR3 has 15 residues. V was clipped by 5 bases and J by 1 base, with 15 bases between them. From germline, CDR1 is MDHEN and CDR2 SYDVKM. CDR3 in DNA: TGTGCCAGCAGTACACAGGTCCATCCTTCCTACGAGCAGTACTTC. Its protein is CASSTQVHPSYEQYF.

Here the CDR3 reads CATSTPPQGLNQPQHF. For the CDR3, the DNA is TGTGCCACCAGTACCCCGCCACAGGGTCTCAATCAGCCCCAGCATTTT. The chain employs TRBV15 and TRBJ1-5, with a possible D match to TRBD1 (6 bases). Germline V gene data show CDR1 as LNHNV and CDR2 as YYDKDF (reference sequence). Trimming took off 6 bases at V and 3 bases at J, with 18 bases between the two ends. CDR3 length equals 16 residues.

The V and J genes are TRBV28 and TRBJ2-7, with TRBD2 identical over 9 bases. J was trimmed by 1 base and V by 5 bases; bases with no gene match: 6. There are 15 residues in the CDR3. Germline V gene lookup returns CDR1 MDHEN and CDR2 SYDVKM. In DNA form, the CDR3 reads TGTGCCAGCAGTCCCGGGGGACTAGCATCCTACGAGCAGTACTTC. It codes for CASSPGGLASYEQYF.

A few counts support this clone. The V and J genes are TRBV7-2 and TRBJ1-5, with D maybe TRBD1 (6 bases). The CDR3 has 15 residues. V was trimmed by 1 base and J by 6 bases, leaving 13 bases between them. Germline V gives CDR1 SGHTA, CDR2 FQGNSA. The CDR3 DNA reads as TGTGCCAGCAGCTTAGGCAGGGGCTTAAGTCAGCCCCAGCATTTT. Protein: CASSLGRGLSQPQHF.